This T cell receptor (beta chain) was sequenced during a study of T cells in Graves' hyperthyroidism and ophthalmopathy. Authors of the study amplified TCR beta CDR3 regions from RNA transcripts. TCR CDR3 underwent first-round RT-PCR with the HTBI primer set. TCRdb redid the calling of the multiplex PCR reads with MiXCR, one entry per CDR3 protein. Of about 570,000 distinct CDR3 sequences detected, about half appear once; the ten largest clones hold about 20%. Notes on the study in general: Prediction of ophthalmopathy progression came a median approximately 6.5 months pre-onset.

CDR1 and CDR2 from the germline V gene are SQVTM and ANQGSEA. Trimming took 6 bases from V and 5 from J, leaving 13 bases between them. The CDR3 is made up of 13 amino acids. With respect to this clonotype: Its antigen is undetermined.

The J gene is TRBJ1-4, the V gene TRBV29-1, with no clear D. The TCR sequence derives from an adult woman with Graves' disease, either hyperthyroidism or ophthalmopathy (not recorded which). Material for sequencing was peripheral blood or thyroid tissue (not recorded which). The CDR3 reads CSVAGGRNEKLFF. The CDR3 DNA sequence: TGCAGCGTGGCAGGAGGGCGAAATGAAAAACTGTTTTTT.